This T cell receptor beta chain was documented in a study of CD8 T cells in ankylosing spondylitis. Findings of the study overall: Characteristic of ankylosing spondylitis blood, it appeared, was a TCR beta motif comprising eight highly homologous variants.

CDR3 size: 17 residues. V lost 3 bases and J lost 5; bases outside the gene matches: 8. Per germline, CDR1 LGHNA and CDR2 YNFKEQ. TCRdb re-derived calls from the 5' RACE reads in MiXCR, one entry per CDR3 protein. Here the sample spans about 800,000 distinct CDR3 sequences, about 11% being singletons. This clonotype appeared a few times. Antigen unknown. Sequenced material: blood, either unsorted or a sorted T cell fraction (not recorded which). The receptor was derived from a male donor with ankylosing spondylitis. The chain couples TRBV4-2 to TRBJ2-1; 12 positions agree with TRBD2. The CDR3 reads CASSHLAGGRRDNEQFF. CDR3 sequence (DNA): TGTGCCAGCAGCCATCTAGCGGGAGGGAGGAGGGACAATGAGCAGTTCTTC.